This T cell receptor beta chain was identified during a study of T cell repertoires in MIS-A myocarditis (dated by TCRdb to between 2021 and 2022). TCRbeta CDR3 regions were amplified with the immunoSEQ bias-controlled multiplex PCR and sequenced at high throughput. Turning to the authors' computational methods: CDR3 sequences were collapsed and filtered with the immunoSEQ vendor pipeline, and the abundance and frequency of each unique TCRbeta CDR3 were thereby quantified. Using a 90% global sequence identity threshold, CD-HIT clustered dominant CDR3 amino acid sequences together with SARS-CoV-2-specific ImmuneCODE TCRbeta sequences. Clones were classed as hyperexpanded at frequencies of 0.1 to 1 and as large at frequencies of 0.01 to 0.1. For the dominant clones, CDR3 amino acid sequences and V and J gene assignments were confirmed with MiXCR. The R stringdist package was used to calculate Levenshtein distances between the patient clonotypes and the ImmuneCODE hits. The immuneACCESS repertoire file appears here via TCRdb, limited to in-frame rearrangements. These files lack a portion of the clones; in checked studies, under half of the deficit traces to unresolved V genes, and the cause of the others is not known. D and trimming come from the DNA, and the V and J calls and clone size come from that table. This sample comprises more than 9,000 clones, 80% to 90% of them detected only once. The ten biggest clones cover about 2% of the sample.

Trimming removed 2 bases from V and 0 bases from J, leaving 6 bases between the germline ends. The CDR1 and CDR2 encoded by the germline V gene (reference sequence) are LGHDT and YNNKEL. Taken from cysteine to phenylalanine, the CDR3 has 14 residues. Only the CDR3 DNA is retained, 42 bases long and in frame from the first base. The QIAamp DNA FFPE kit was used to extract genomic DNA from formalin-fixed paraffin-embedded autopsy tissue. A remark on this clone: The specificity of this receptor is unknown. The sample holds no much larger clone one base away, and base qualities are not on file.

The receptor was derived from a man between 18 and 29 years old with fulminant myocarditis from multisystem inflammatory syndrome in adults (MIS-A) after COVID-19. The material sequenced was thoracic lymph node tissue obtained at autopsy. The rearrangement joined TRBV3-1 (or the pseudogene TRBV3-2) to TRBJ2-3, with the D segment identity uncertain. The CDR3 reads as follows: CASSQMPSTDTQYF. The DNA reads TGTGCCAGCAGCCAAATGCCTAGCACAGATACGCAGTATTTT.